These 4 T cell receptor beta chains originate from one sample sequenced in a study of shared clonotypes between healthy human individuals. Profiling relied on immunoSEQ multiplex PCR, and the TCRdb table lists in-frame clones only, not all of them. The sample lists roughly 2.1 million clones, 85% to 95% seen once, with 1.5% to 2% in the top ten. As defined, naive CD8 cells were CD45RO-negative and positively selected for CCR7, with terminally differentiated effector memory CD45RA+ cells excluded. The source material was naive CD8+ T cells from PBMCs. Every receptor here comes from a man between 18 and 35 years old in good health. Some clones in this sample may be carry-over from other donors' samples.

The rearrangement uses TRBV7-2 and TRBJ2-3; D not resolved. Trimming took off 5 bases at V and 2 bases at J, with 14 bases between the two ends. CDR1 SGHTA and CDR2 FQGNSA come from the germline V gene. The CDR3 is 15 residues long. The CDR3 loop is CASSPTAFLTDTQYF. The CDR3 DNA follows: TGTGCCAGCAGCCCGACCGCCTTTCTCACAGATACGCAGTATTTT. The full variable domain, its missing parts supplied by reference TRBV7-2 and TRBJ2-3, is GAGVSQSPSNKVTEKGKDVELRCDPISGHTALYWYRQSLGQGLEFLIYFQGNSAPDKSGLPSDRFSAERTGGSVSTLTIQRTQQEDSAVYLCASSPTAFLTDTQYFGPGTRLTVL.

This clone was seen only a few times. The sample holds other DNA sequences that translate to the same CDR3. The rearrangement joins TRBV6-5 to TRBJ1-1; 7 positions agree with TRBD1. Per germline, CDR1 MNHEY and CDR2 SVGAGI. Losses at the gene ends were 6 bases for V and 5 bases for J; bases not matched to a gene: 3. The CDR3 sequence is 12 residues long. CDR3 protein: CASSTGVTEAFF. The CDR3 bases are TGTGCCAGCAGCACAGGGGTTACTGAAGCTTTCTTT.

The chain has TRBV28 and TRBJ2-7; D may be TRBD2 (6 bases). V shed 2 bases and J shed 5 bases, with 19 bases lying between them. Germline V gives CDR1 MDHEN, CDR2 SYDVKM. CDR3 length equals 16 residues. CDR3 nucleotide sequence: TGTGCCAGCAGTTTACTCGGGGGAGTGATCGTCGACGAGCAGTACTTC. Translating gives CASSLLGGVIVDEQYF.

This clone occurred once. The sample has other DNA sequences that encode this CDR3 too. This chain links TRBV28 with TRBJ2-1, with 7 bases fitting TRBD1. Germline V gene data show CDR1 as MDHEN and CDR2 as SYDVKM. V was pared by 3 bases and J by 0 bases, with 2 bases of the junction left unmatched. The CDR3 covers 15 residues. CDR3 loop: CASSLGQSSYNEQFF. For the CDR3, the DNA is TGTGCCAGCAGTTTGGGACAGAGCTCCTACAATGAGCAGTTCTTC.